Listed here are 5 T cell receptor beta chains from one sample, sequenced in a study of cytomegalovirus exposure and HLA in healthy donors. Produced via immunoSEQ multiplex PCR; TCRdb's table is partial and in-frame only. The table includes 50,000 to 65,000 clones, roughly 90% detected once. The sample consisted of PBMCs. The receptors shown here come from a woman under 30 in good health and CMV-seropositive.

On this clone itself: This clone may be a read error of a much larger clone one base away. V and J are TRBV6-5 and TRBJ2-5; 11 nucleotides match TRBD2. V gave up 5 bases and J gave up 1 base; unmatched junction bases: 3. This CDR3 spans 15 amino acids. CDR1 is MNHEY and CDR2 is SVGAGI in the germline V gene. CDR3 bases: TGTGCCAGCAGTCCTCTAGCGGGGGGCCAAGAGACCCAGTACTTC. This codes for CASSPLAGGQETQYF.

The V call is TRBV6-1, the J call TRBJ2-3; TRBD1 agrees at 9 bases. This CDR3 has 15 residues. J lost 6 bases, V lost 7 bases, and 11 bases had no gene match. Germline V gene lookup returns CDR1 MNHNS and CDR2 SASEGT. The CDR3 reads CASKVEQGAMDTQYF. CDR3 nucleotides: TGTGCCAGCAAGGTAGAACAGGGGGCGATGGATACGCAGTATTTT.

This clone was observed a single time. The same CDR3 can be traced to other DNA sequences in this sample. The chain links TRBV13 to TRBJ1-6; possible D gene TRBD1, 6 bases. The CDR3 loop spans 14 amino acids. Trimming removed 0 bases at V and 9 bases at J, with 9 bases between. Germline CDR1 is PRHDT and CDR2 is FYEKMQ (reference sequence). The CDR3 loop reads CASSLGQGPSPLHF. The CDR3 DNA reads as TGTGCCAGCAGCTTAGGACAGGGCCCTTCACCCCTCCACTTT.

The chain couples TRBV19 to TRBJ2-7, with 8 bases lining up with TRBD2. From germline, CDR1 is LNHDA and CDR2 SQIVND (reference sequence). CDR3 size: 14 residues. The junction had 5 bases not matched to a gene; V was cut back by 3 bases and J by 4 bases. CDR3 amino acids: CASSMGRGGYEQYF. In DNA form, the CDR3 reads TGTGCCAGTAGTATGGGCCGGGGGGGTTACGAGCAGTACTTC.

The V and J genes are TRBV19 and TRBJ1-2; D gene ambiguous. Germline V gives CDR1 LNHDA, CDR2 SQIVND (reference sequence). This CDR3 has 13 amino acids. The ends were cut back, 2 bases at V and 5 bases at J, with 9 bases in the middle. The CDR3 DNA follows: TGTGCCAGTAGTATATCCGGGTCTTATGGCTACACCTTC. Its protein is CASSISGSYGYTF.